Sequencing of this T cell receptor beta chain was carried out in a study of cytomegalovirus exposure and HLA in healthy donors. Study results and limitations: A missense variant in DCLRE1C was later tied to TCR beta V- and J-gene trimming.

A single count supports this clone. Its antigen remains unknown. Trimming cost V 0 bases and J 5 bases, with 15 bases left between them. Per germline, CDR1 SGHRS and CDR2 YFSETQ. The length of the CDR3 is 15 residues. The PCR was carried out with 60 Vbeta primers and 13 Jbeta primers. Measured with immunoSEQ multiplex PCR; TCRdb has only the in-frame clones, and not every one. The sample shows over 150,000 clones, around 80% of them seen only once. The sequence derives from a male donor in good health and CMV-seronegative. The chain employs TRBV5-1 and TRBJ2-7; D gene uncertain. The sample consisted of PBMCs. CDR3 protein: CASSLEVKPRNEQYF. CDR3 DNA: TGCGCCAGCAGCTTGGAAGTCAAGCCCAGGAACGAGCAGTACTTC. Filled out from reference TRBV5-1 and TRBJ2-7, the complete variable domain reads KAGVTQTPRYLIKTRGQQVTLSCSPISGHRSVSWYQQTPGQGLQFLFEYFSETQRNKGNFPGRFSGRQFSNSRSEMNVSTLELGDSALYLCASSLEVKPRNEQYFGPGTRLTVT.